The 29 T cell receptor beta chains listed next were all sequenced from one sample in a study of blood T cells in healthy people across ages. Next came a second PCR, run for about 7 to 12 cycles, which used a sample-barcoded 5' primer along with a J-beta primer mix. TCRdb fed the 5' RACE reads into MiXCR, producing one record per CDR3 protein. The sample lists 1.8 million or so distinct CDR3 sequences; 39% were seen once. The sequenced sample consisted of blood. These receptors were obtained from a human donor in good health.

The chain has TRBV20-1 and TRBJ2-7; D unresolved. This CDR3 is built from 16 residues. The V gene's germline CDR1 is DFQATT and CDR2 SNEGSKA (reference sequence). V shed 6 bases and J shed 2 bases, with 23 bases lying between them. The CDR3 bases are TGCAGTGCAACCCTGCCTGGCGGTCGAGTTACCTACGAGCAGTACTTC. Amino acids: CSATLPGGRVTYEQYF.

This clonotype occurred a few times. One end of the junction fails to match germline, which may point to a read error. The rearrangement uses TRBV7-9 and TRBJ1-2, with TRBD1 identical over 8 bases. This CDR3 contains 14 residues. Germline CDR1 is SEHNR and CDR2 is FQNEAQ (reference sequence). The CDR3 reads CVSSFGRGLFGYTF. CDR3 nucleotides: TGTGTCAGCAGCTTTGGCAGGGGGCTGTTTGGCTACACCTTC.

The gene calls are TRBV20-1 and TRBJ1-1; a possible D gene is TRBD1 (5 bases). This CDR3 spans 13 amino acids. Trimming stripped 7 bases from V and 0 bases from J, with 12 bases between. Looked up from germline, CDR1 is DFQATT and CDR2 is SNEGSKA (reference sequence). The CDR3 bases are TGCAGTGTCCCGACAGATTTGAACACTGAAGCTTTCTTT. This codes for CSVPTDLNTEAFF.

The chain links TRBV13 to TRBJ2-5; TRBD2 aligns across 8 bases. The J call may be in error: the DNA end matches TRBJ2-7 better. CDR1 PRHDT and CDR2 FYEKMQ come from the germline V gene (reference sequence). This CDR3 is 14 amino acids long. CDR3: CASTSGGGRHEQYF. CDR3 coding DNA: TGTGCCTCCACGAGCGGGGGCGGGAGGCACGAGCAGTACTTC.

Many counts were recorded for this clonotype. The chain employs TRBV6-5 and TRBJ2-5; maybe TRBD1 (5 bases). The CDR3 has 15 residues. The ends were cut back, 0 bases at V and 7 bases at J, with 15 bases in the middle. In germline, CDR1 is MNHEY, CDR2 SVGAGI. The CDR3 sequence is CASSYSTGDSGTQYF. Here the CDR3 DNA reads TGTGCCAGCAGTTACTCTACCGGCGACAGTGGGACCCAGTACTTC.

This clonotype was picked up one time. An end of the junction does not agree with germline; a read error may underlie this. The chain combines TRBV6-5 with TRBJ1-2; D might be TRBD1 (5 bases). The CDR3 extends over 15 amino acids. Per germline, CDR1 MNHEY and CDR2 SVGAGI. CDR3 residues: CASGYRPGGNYGYTF. CDR3 sequence (DNA): TGTGCCAGCGGTTATCGGCCGGGGGGGAACTATGGCTACACCTTC.

This clonotype occurred a few times. This chain joins TRBV7-6 and TRBJ2-7, with D unclear. The CDR3 spans 16 residues. V was cut by 5 bases and J by 2 bases, with 19 bases left in between. Germline V gene lookup returns CDR1 SGHVS and CDR2 FNYEAQ. For the CDR3, the DNA is TGTGCCAGCAGCCAACGATACAAGAGGACCACCTACGAGCAGTACTTC. Its protein is CASSQRYKRTTYEQYF.

This clonotype has a handful of counts. The V call is TRBV6-7, the J call TRBJ2-3; 7 bases are a match to TRBD2. TRBV6-7 is flagged as an ORF with uncertain function. This CDR3 has 15 amino acids. V was clipped by 2 bases and J by 0 bases; unmatched bases: 2. The CDR3 DNA follows: TGTGCCAGCAGTTACGGGGGGGAGAGCACAGATACGCAGTATTTT. This encodes CASSYGGESTDTQYF.

This clonotype showed up just a few times. This chain links TRBV7-2 with TRBJ1-5, with D maybe TRBD1 (5 bases). CDR3 length equals 14 residues. With 0 bases removed from V and 5 bases from J, the gap between germline ends came to 8 bases. Germline V gene data show CDR1 as SGHTA and CDR2 as FQGNSA. The CDR3 DNA is TGTGCCAGCAGCTTAGCCGGGACGGATCAGCCCCAGCATTTT. This sequence encodes CASSLAGTDQPQHF.

The chain couples TRBV20-1 to TRBJ2-7; 8 bases align to TRBD2. This CDR3 has 14 residues. Trimming took 3 bases from V and 0 from J; bases not matched to a gene: 4. Germline V lookup: CDR1 DFQATT, CDR2 SNEGSKA (reference sequence). CDR3 sequence: CSARRGDTSYEQYF. The CDR3 nucleotides are TGCAGTGCTAGGCGGGGGGACACCTCCTACGAGCAGTACTTC.

V is TRBV7-2 and J is TRBJ2-4, with no clear D. The CDR3 loop spans 14 amino acids. Deletions cut 1 base from V and 5 bases from J, with 9 bases between. From germline, CDR1 is SGHTA and CDR2 FQGNSA. Here the CDR3 reads CASSLVTSENIQYF. For the CDR3, the DNA is TGTGCCAGCAGCTTAGTTACGTCGGAAAACATTCAGTACTTC.

The chain is built from TRBV6-5 and TRBJ2-5, with D unresolved. V was cut by 5 bases and J by 1 base, with 8 bases left in between. CDR3 size: 13 residues. Germline values: CDR1 MNHEY, CDR2 SVGAGI. Written as DNA, the CDR3 is TGTGCCAGCAGTCAACACAGCCAAGAGACCCAGTACTTC. Its protein is CASSQHSQETQYF.

This clonotype has just a few counts. The chain links TRBV7-2 to TRBJ2-5, with 7 positions matching TRBD1. Trimming at V came to 4 bases and at J to 4 bases, leaving 3 bases not matched to a gene. The germline V gene has CDR1 SGHTA and CDR2 FQGNSA. This CDR3 is built from 13 residues. CDR3 sequence: CASSWNRGETQYF. DNA for the CDR3: TGTGCCAGCAGCTGGAACAGGGGAGAGACCCAGTACTTC.

This clonotype was counted only a few times. The gene calls are TRBV20-1 and TRBJ1-2; no definite D call. Germline-derived CDR1 and CDR2 are DFQATT and SNEGSKA (reference sequence). The V end was cut by 4 bases, the J end by 1 base, with 10 bases between. This CDR3 has 13 residues. Here the CDR3 DNA reads TGCAGTGCTATCGGCGGTGATAACTATGGCTACACCTTC. It translates to CSAIGGDNYGYTF.

The V gene is TRBV7-2, the J gene TRBJ2-1; 10 bases fit TRBD1. The CDR3 has 16 residues. The V gene end was trimmed by 5 bases and the J gene end by 9 bases; junction bases not matched to a gene: 13. Germline CDR1 and CDR2: SGHTA and FQGNSA. This chain's CDR3 is CASSTEGQGFFGEQFF. CDR3 nucleotide sequence: TGTGCCAGCAGCACAGAGGGACAGGGGTTTTTTGGTGAGCAGTTCTTC.

This chain uses TRBV6-1 with TRBJ2-1, with a weak D call TRBD2 (6 bases). The ends were cut back, 4 bases at V and 4 bases at J, with 17 bases in the middle. The CDR3 runs 16 residues. Germline CDR1 reads MNHNS; CDR2 reads SASEGT. The CDR3 reads CASSGPTRGRYNEQFF. The CDR3 region has the DNA TGTGCCAGCAGTGGGCCCACCCGGGGGAGGTACAATGAGCAGTTCTTC.

This clonotype has a handful of counts. The rearrangement joins TRBV20-1 to TRBJ1-2; D remains ambiguous. The germline CDR1 and CDR2 sequences are DFQATT and SNEGSKA (reference sequence). The length of the CDR3 is 12 residues. V was pared by 0 bases and J by 7 bases, with 9 bases between. CDR3: CSARDPGVGYTF. In DNA, the CDR3 is TGCAGTGCTAGAGATCCTGGGGTTGGCTACACCTTC.

V gene TRBV3-1 combines with J gene TRBJ2-5; D unclear. The germline V gene encodes CDR1 LGHDT and CDR2 YNNKEL (reference sequence). The V gene lost 7 bases and the J gene lost 5 bases, with 11 bases spanning the gap. The CDR3 is 12 amino acids. The CDR3 DNA follows: TGTGCCAGCACCCTTACCGGGGAGACCCAGTACTTC. This codes for CASTLTGETQYF.

The chain recombines TRBV7-9 with TRBJ2-3, with 8 positions matching TRBD2. J was trimmed by 4 bases and V by 0 bases; bases with no gene match: 6. The CDR3 spans 16 residues. Germline CDR1 is SEHNR and CDR2 is FQNEAQ (reference sequence). This CDR3 reads CASSLAYRGGADTQYF. Written as DNA, the CDR3 is TGTGCCAGCAGCTTAGCCTACCGGGGGGGCGCAGATACGCAGTATTTT. Variable domain in full (rest from reference TRBV7-9 and TRBJ2-3): DTGVSQNPRHKITKRGQNVTFRCDPISEHNRLYWYRQTLGQGPEFLTYFQNEAQLEKSRLLSDRFSAERPKGSFSTLEIQRTEQGDSAMYLCASSLAYRGGADTQYFGPGTRLTVL.

The chain uses TRBV14 and TRBJ1-1; the match to TRBD1 covers 9 bases. The CDR3 spans 15 residues. From germline, CDR1 is SGHDN and CDR2 FVKESK. V trimming: 4 bases; J trimming: 4 bases; junction bases outside the gene matches: 7. CDR3 loop: CASSPHRGLSTEAFF. The CDR3 DNA reads TGTGCCAGCAGCCCGCACAGGGGGCTGAGCACTGAAGCTTTCTTT.

The rearrangement joins TRBV28 to TRBJ2-5, with D perhaps matching TRBD1 or TRBD2 (6 bases each). The CDR3 runs to 18 residues. Germline assignment: CDR1 MDHEN and CDR2 SYDVKM. Trimming removed 6 bases at V and 5 bases at J, with 28 bases between. The DNA for the CDR3 is TGTGCCAGCAGCACCAGGGGCCTAGCGACTGGGGATTGGGAGACCCAGTACTTC. Encoded protein: CASSTRGLATGDWETQYF.

Notes on this clonotype: A much larger clone lies one base from this, so it may be a read error. This chain connects TRBV14 to TRBJ2-7; D remains ambiguous. The CDR3 loop spans 12 amino acids. With 4 bases removed from V and 6 bases from J, the gap between germline ends came to 10 bases. In germline, CDR1 is SGHDN, CDR2 FVKESK. CDR3 in DNA: TGTGCCAGCAGCCCCTGGGAAAGCGAGCAGTACTTC. This translates into CASSPWESEQYF.

Concerning this clonotype: This may be a read error: a much more frequent sequence differs by one nucleotide. The chain's CDR3 is CASSQEYGEIYGYTF. In DNA, the CDR3 is TGCGCCAGCAGCCAAGAATACGGGGAGATTTATGGCTACACCTTC. V and J are TRBV4-3 and TRBJ1-2; D call uncertain. The CDR3 totals 15 residues. Germline loops: CDR1 LGHNA, CDR2 YSLEER. Deletions cut 0 bases from V and 5 bases from J, with 13 bases between.

This clonotype was picked up a small number of times. The rearrangement links TRBV7-2 to TRBJ2-1; no clear D gene. This CDR3 contains 15 residues. Trimming pared 7 bases from V and 0 bases from J, leaving 13 bases between. From germline, CDR1 is SGHTA and CDR2 FQGNSA. The CDR3 nucleotides read TGTGCCAGCACCCTAGACAAGAGCTCCTACAATGAGCAGTTCTTC. This gives the protein CASTLDKSSYNEQFF.

The gene calls are TRBV2 and TRBJ1-4, with 7 bases fitting TRBD1. The CDR3 is 18 residues long. CDR1 and CDR2 (germline): SNHLY, FYNNEI. V dropped 4 bases and J dropped 4; count of bases not matched to a gene: 15. CDR3 residues: CASSGTHPTGRINEKLFF. CDR3 nucleotides: TGTGCCAGCAGTGGAACCCATCCGACAGGGCGAATTAATGAAAAACTGTTTTTT.

The chain uses TRBV5-1 and TRBJ2-1; tentatively, D is TRBD1 or TRBD2 (6 bases each). The germline V gene has CDR1 SGHRS and CDR2 YFSETQ. Trimming removed 4 bases from V and 8 bases from J, with 13 bases in between. The CDR3 loop spans 13 amino acids. The CDR3 reads CASSKTGGHEQFF. CDR3 coding DNA: TGCGCCAGCAGCAAAACCGGGGGCCATGAGCAGTTCTTC.

This clonotype was recorded a few times. The chain's CDR3 is CSARGWPGGDNEQFF. In DNA form, the CDR3 reads TGCAGTGCTAGAGGGTGGCCAGGGGGGGACAATGAGCAGTTCTTC. The chain joins TRBV20-1 to TRBJ2-1; D might be TRBD1 or TRBD2, each matching 7 bases. The V gene lost 1 base and the J gene lost 5 bases, with 15 bases spanning the gap. Germline CDR1 DFQATT, CDR2 SNEGSKA (reference sequence). The CDR3 extends over 15 amino acids.

This clonotype occurred a few times. The CDR3 protein is CASSSFSAPPQYF. The DNA of the CDR3 is TGTGCCAGCAGTTCCTTCTCGGCGCCCCCGCAGTATTTT. The genes are TRBV12-3 or TRBV12-4 and TRBJ2-3; D is unclear. V lost 4 bases and J 10 bases, leaving 15 bases between the germline ends. This CDR3 has 13 amino acids.

In this sample, this clonotype turned up once. The chain recombines TRBV7-9 with TRBJ2-4, with no clear D. The DNA matches TRBJ2-7 better at its end, which makes the J call doubtful. This CDR3 has 15 amino acids. Looked up from germline, CDR1 is SEHNR and CDR2 is FQNEAQ (reference sequence). The CDR3 coding sequence is TGTGCCAGCACCCAGGTCCAGGAAGGAACCTACGAGCAGTACTTC. It is translated as CASTQVQEGTYEQYF.